This T cell receptor beta chain was documented in a study of cytomegalovirus exposure and HLA in healthy donors. Study outcomes and limitations: Most CMV-associated TCR beta chains appeared HLA-restricted in a later analysis. Reportedly, HLA-A and HLA-B alleles of most subjects were accurately predicted from TCR beta.

The PCR contained 60 Vbeta and 13 Jbeta primers. Original handling: It was a later analysis that counted roughly 79 million unique TCR beta chains, of which roughly 11 million were shared. Method: immunoSEQ multiplex PCR; TCRdb's copy keeps in-frame clones and lacks some. V and J calls and clone size come straight from that table; D and trimming were deduced from the DNA. The sample lists 86,000 or so clones, 70% to 80% occurring once. Germline CDR1 LNHNV, CDR2 YYDKDF (reference sequence). The CDR3 totals 12 residues. V shed 8 bases, J shed 9 bases, and the junction held 5 bases outside the gene matches. Concerning this clone: No antigen is known for it.

The chain recombines TRBV15 with TRBJ2-1, with TRBD2 matching over 9 bases. The specimen sequenced was PBMCs. The TCR was taken from a woman between 40 and 50 years old in good health and CMV-seropositive. The CDR3 spells CATAGGASEQFF. CDR3 DNA: TGTGCCACCGCGGGGGGGGCTAGTGAGCAGTTCTTC.